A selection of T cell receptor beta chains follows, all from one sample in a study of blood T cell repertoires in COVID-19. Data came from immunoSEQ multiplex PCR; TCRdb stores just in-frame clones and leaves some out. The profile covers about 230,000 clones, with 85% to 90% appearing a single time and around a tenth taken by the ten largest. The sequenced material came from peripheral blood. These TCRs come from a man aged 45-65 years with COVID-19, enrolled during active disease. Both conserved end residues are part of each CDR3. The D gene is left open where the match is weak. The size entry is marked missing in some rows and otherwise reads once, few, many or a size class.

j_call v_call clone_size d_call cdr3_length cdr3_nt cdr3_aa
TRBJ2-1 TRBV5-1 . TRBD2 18 TGCGCCAGCAGCTTGGACCTAATTGCGGGGGGTAATGGCAATGAGCAGTTCTTC CASSLDLIAGGNGNEQFF
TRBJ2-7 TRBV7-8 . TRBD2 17 TGTGCCAGCAGCTTAGCGCTCACTAGCGCCCTCTCCTACGAGCAGTACTTC CASSLALTSALSYEQYF
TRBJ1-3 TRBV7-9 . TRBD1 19 TGTGCCAGCAGCTTAGCGCTTGAGACAGGGGAGGCTTCTGGAAACACCATATATTTT CASSLALETGEASGNTIYF
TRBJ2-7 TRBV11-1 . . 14 TGTGCCAGCAGCTTAGGTGGGAGCTCCTACGAGCAGTACTTC CASSLGGSSYEQYF
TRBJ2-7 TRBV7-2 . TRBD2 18 TGTGCCAGCACCAACACCGGGACTAGCGGGGTTGCAGCCTACGAGCAGTACTTC CASTNTGTSGVAAYEQYF
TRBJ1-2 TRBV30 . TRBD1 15 TGTGCCTGGAGCGCGGGACAGGGGGCTAACTATGGCTACACCTTC CAWSAGQGANYGYTF
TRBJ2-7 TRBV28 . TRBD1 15 TGTGCCAGCAGTACCCCCGGGACAGGCTCCTACGAGCAGTACTTC CASSTPGTGSYEQYF
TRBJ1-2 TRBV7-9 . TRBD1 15 TGTGCCAGCAGTTCAGGGACAGGGCAAAACTATGGCTACACCTTC CASSSGTGQNYGYTF
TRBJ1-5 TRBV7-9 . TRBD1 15 TGTGCCAGCAGCCCCCCAGGACAGGGAGATCAGCCCCAGCATTTT CASSPPGQGDQPQHF
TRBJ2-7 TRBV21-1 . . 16 TGTGCCAGCAGCCGAAACGGAACAGGGGGAGGAAACGAGCAGTACTTC CASSRNGTGGGNEQYF
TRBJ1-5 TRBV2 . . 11 TGTGCCAGCAGGAGAGATCAGCCCCAGCATTTT CASRRDQPQHF
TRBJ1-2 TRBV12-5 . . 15 TGTGCTAGTGGTTTGGACGTAAGAACAGGGAAAGGCTACACCTTC CASGLDVRTGKGYTF
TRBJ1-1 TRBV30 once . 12 TGTGCCTGGATTAGACAGCGCACTGAAGCTTTCTTT CAWIRQRTEAFF
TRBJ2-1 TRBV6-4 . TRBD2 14 TGTGCCAGCAGTTCTAGCGGGGGGGAAGATGAGCAGTTCTTC CASSSSGGEDEQFF
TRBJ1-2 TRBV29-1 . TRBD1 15 TGCAGCGTTGCCCCCTATCACGACAGGGGCTATGGCTACACCTTC CSVAPYHDRGYGYTF
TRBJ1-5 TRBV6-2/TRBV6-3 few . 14 TGTGCCAGCAGCCCACTCACGAGCAATCAGCCCCAGCATTTT CASSPLTSNQPQHF
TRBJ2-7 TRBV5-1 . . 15 TGCGCCAGCAGCTTGCGCAGGGGCATCGCCTACGAGCAGTACTTC CASSLRRGIAYEQYF
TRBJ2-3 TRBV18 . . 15 TGTGCCAGCTCCCCACCCGGTTCTCGCACAGATACGCAGTATTTT CASSPPGSRTDTQYF
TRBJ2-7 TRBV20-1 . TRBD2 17 TGCAGTGCTGGTGGACTAGCGGGAGGGCCGGACTTCTACGAGCAGTACTTC CSAGGLAGGPDFYEQYF
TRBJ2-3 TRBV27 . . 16 TGTGCCAGCAGTACGTGGACACGGGCCGTCAGTAATACGCAGTATTTT CASSTWTRAVSNTQYF
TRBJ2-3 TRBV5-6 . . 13 TGTGCCAGCAGCTCGCCACTCACAGATACGCAGTATTTT CASSSPLTDTQYF
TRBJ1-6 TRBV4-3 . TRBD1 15 TGCGCCAGCAGCCAAGAGGGGACAGGGGACTCACCCCTCCACTTT CASSQEGTGDSPLHF
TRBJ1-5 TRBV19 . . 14 TGTGCCAGCCATATCGGGGGGGCGGGCCAGCCCCAGCATTTT CASHIGGAGQPQHF
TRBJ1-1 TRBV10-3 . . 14 TGTGCCATCACTGAGGGACACATGAACACTGAAGCTTTCTTT CAITEGHMNTEAFF
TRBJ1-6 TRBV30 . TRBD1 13 TGTGCCTGGAGTCAGGGGGCCGATTCACCCCTCCACTTT CAWSQGADSPLHF
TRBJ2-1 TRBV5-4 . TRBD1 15 TGTGCCAGCAGCGCGACAGGGGCCCAATACAATGAGCAGTTCTTC CASSATGAQYNEQFF
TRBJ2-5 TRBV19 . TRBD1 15 TGTGCCAGTAGCCTCACCGGGACAGTCCAAGAGACCCAGTACTTC CASSLTGTVQETQYF
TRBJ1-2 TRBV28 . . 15 TGTGCCAGCAGTTTGGACAGAAGACTTAACTATGGCTACACCTTC CASSLDRRLNYGYTF
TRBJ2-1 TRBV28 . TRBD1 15 TGTGCCAGCAGTTTTAGGACAGGGGCCATCAATGAGCAGTTCTTC CASSFRTGAINEQFF
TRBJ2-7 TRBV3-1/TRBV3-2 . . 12 TGTGCCAGCAGCCAATCTTCCTACGAGCAGTACTTC CASSQSSYEQYF
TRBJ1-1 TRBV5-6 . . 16 TGTGCCAGCAGCCGCAATCCGGGACAATGGAACACTGAAGCTTTCTTT CASSRNPGQWNTEAFF
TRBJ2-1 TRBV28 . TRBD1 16 TGTGCCAGCAGGAGGACCGGGACAGGGGTGAGCGGTGAGCAGTTCTTC CASRRTGTGVSGEQFF
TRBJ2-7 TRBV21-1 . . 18 TGTGCCAGCAGCAAGGAACAGGGGGCGCGAAACCAACGGAACGAGCAGTACTTC CASSKEQGARNQRNEQYF
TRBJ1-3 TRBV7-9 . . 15 TGTGCCAGCAGCTTAGGGCAAATCTCTGGAAACACCATATATTTT CASSLGQISGNTIYF
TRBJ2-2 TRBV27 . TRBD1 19 TGTGCCAGCAGTTTATTTGCACCAACAGGGGGAACGAACACCGGGGAGCTGTTTTTT CASSLFAPTGGTNTGELFF
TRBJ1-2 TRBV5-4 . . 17 TGTGCCAGCAGCCCCCTCAAAGGGGGGGGATCTAACTATGGCTACACCTTC CASSPLKGGGSNYGYTF
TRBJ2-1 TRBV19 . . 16 TGTGCCAGTACCCCCGGGAGCCCCCCTCTCTACAATGAGCAGTTCTTC CASTPGSPPLYNEQFF
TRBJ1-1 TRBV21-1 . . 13 TGTGCCAGCAGCAAAGAAGCGAACACTGAAGCTTTCTTT CASSKEANTEAFF
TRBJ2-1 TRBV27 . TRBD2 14 TGTGCCAGCACACCGGGGGGATCCTACAATGAGCAGTTCTTC CASTPGGSYNEQFF
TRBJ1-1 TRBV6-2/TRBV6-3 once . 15 TGTGCCAGCAGTTACAAGGAGGGAATGAACACTGAAGCTTTCTTT CASSYKEGMNTEAFF
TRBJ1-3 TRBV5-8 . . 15 TGTGCCAGCAGGCCCCCGGGGATCTCTGGAAACACCATATATTTT CASRPPGISGNTIYF
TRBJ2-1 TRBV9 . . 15 TGTGCCAGCAGCGTAGGGGACGCCAGGGGCAATGAGCAGTTCTTC CASSVGDARGNEQFF
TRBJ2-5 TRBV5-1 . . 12 TGCGCCAGCAGCGACTCCCAAGAGACCCAGTACTTC CASSDSQETQYF
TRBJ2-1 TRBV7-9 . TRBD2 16 TGTGCCACTCCCCCGCTCGGCGGGGGACCCTACAATGAGCAGTTCTTC CATPPLGGGPYNEQFF
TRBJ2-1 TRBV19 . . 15 TGTGCCAGTAGTGCTAGGGGGGGTTCCTACAATGAGCAGTTCTTC CASSARGGSYNEQFF
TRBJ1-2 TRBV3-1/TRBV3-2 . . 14 TGTGCCAGCAGCCAAGATCCCAATAACTATGGCTACACCTTC CASSQDPNNYGYTF
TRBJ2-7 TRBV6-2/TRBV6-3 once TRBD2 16 TGTGCCAGCAGCTCAACTAGCGGGGTGTTATTCTACGAGCAGTACTTC CASSSTSGVLFYEQYF
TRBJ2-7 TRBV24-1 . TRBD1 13 TGTGCCACCATGGGGACAGGAACCTACGAGCAGTACTTC CATMGTGTYEQYF
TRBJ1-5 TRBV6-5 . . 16 TGTGCCAGCAGTTATCGAACCCGGGACAACAATCAGCCCCAGCATTTT CASSYRTRDNNQPQHF